This T cell receptor beta chain was found in a study of siplizumab effects on memory and regulatory T cells (dated by TCRdb to the late 2010s). At the level of the whole study: Paired mixed lymphocyte reactions were run with siplizumab at approximately 1 ug/mL and without drug, across several responder-stimulator pairs. The study examined how the anti-CD2 antibody siplizumab affects alloreactive T-cell subsets in allogeneic mixed lymphocyte reactions built from human PBMCs.

Cells from the mixed lymphocyte reactions were cocultured for approximately six days at 37 degrees C. After responder PBMCs were labelled with CFSE and stimulator PBMCs with Violet Dye, the two populations were combined at a 1:1 ratio. TCRbeta CDR3 sequencing was performed on sorted unstimulated T cells and on proliferating T cells recovered from mixed lymphocyte reactions. Fresh whole blood from about eleven HLA-typed healthy donors served as the source for isolating PBMCs. For TCR sequencing, responder T cells that had proliferated and were CFSE-low were FACS-sorted once the mixed lymphocyte reaction was over. The protocol used for the library was the immunoSEQ multiplex PCR assay. Around 10^5 TCR templates per sample were assayed by the deep sequencing platform. Genomic DNA extracted from sorted T cells was used for TCRbeta CDR3 sequencing. The authors processed their data as follows. Clonal analysis of TCRbeta CDR3 data was done in the R programming language. Comparing unstimulated samples against CFSE-low samples taken after the reaction was how alloreactive CD4+ and CD8+ clones were defined. By matching sequences to the repertoires of sorted unstimulated Treg and non-Treg cells, each alloreactive CD4+ clone was assigned a regulatory or non-regulatory origin. Not all clones reach the TCRdb copy of this immuneACCESS table, which keeps in-frame sequences only. Checked studies attribute under half of the gap to unresolved V genes and leave the rest unexplained. D and trimming were read from the DNA, whereas the V and J calls and clone size are those reported in that table. The sample table records 5,000 to 7,500 clones; just over 35% of these occur just once. Approximately 15% of the sample lies in the top ten.

Overall results and qualifications from the work: The cumulative frequency of alloreactive sequences traceable to unstimulated CD4+ memory T cells was significantly reduced by siplizumab. Whether proliferating Tregs from siplizumab cultures were suppressive was not functionally confirmed. In reactions with siplizumab, an average of 68.8% of mappable alloreactive CD4+ clones were Treg-derived, compared with 25% to 30% in control reactions. Roughly 75-96% of proliferating CD4+ or CD8+ clones could not be assigned a naive or memory phenotype. Unstimulated naive T cells appeared to be more diverse than memory T cells, and naive cells seemed to make a substantial contribution to the alloresponse. Because sequences below about 10^-5 frequency were poorly captured, only a minor fraction of alloreactive clones could be mapped to unstimulated subsets.

The germline V gene provides CDR1 ENHRY and CDR2 SYGVKD. Including cysteine and phenylalanine, the CDR3 has 15 amino acids. The only DNA kept is the CDR3, 45 bases in frame from the first base. The junction carries 12 bases between V and J, which are trimmed by 6 bases and 0 bases respectively. As concerns this clone: Its cognate antigen has yet to be identified. Base quality data are lacking; no much larger clone is found one base away.

The V gene is TRBV10-3 and the J gene is TRBJ1-5; no D gene is confidently identified. The TCR comes from a human donor in good health; the cells came from an allogeneic mixed lymphocyte reaction. Sequencing was carried out using CFSE-low (dividing) CD8+ T cells sorted from an allogeneic mixed lymphocyte reaction. The DNA sequence is TGTGCCATCAGCCTTGACATCGATAGCAATCAGCCCCAGCATTTT. It translates as CAISLDIDSNQPQHF.